The next 23 T cell receptor beta chains were all read from a single sample in a study of T cells and copy number aberrations in small-cell lung cancer. Data came from immunoSEQ multiplex PCR; TCRdb stores just in-frame clones and leaves some out. Of roughly 160 clones listed, just under 90% are singletons. The sequenced sample consisted of tumor tissue. The receptors come from a man aged 65-85 years with small cell lung cancer.

V is TRBV14 and J is TRBJ2-1; the D is unclear. Trimming stripped 3 bases from V and 0 bases from J, with 12 bases between. CDR3 size: 16 residues. CDR1 is SGHDN and CDR2 is FVKESK in the germline V gene. The CDR3 DNA sequence: TGTGCCAGCAGCCACTATCGGGCGAGCTCCTACAATGAGCAGTTCTTC. Translating it yields CASSHYRASSYNEQFF.

This clone was seen only once. The chain uses TRBV9 and TRBJ2-3; maybe TRBD2 (5 bases). The CDR3 contains 14 residues. The germline V gene has CDR1 SGDLS and CDR2 YYNGEE. V was cut by 3 bases and J by 5 bases, with 13 bases left in between. The CDR3 DNA follows: TGTGCCAGCAGCGCAACCCTCCGGGGAGATACGCAGTATTTT. Protein: CASSATLRGDTQYF.

The chain links TRBV5-5 to TRBJ1-2; D unclear. V was shortened by 0 bases and J by 7 bases, with 19 bases between the two germline ends. CDR1 is SGHKS, CDR2 YYEKEE, per germline (reference sequence). The CDR3 contains 16 residues. DNA of the CDR3: TGTGCCAGCAGCTTGGATCCGAGACGGGCACGAGGTGGCTACACCTTC. It yields the protein CASSLDPRRARGGYTF.

This clone was detected once. The chain couples TRBV9 to TRBJ2-3, with a weak D call TRBD2 (6 bases). In germline, CDR1 is SGDLS, CDR2 YYNGEE. The CDR3 runs to 15 residues. V lost 4 bases to trimming and J lost 3 bases, with 15 bases between them. CDR3 nucleotide sequence: TGTGCCAGCAGCCTGACCGACGGGGGAACAGATACGCAGTATTTT. It codes for CASSLTDGGTDTQYF.

CDR3 sequence: CAWSVSGSQPQHF. CDR3 sequence (DNA): TGTGCCTGGAGTGTATCGGGTTCTCAGCCCCAGCATTTT. The J gene is TRBJ1-5, the V gene TRBV30; D is unclear. CDR1 is GTSNPN, CDR2 SVGIG, per germline (reference sequence). The CDR3 runs to 13 residues. Trimming left V 0 bases short and J 6 bases short, with 9 bases between. The variable domain in full, completed from reference TRBV30 and TRBJ1-5, reads SQTIHQWPATLVQPVGSPLSLECTVEGTSNPNLYWYRQAAGRGLQLLFYSVGIGQISSEVPQNLSASRPQDRQFILSSKKLLLSDSGFYLCAWSVSGSQPQHFGDGTRLSIL.

This chain uses TRBV6-1 with TRBJ2-5; D is possibly TRBD2 (5 bases). V was pared by 4 bases and J by 2 bases, with 8 bases between. This CDR3 is built from 13 residues. Germline CDR1 MNHNS, CDR2 SASEGT. CDR3 sequence: CASSGRGQETQYF. DNA for the CDR3: TGTGCCAGCAGTGGGAGAGGGCAAGAGACCCAGTACTTC.

V is TRBV6-6 and J is TRBJ2-7; D remains ambiguous. This CDR3 is built from 13 residues. From germline, CDR1 is MNHNY and CDR2 SVGAGI (reference sequence). V was pared by 10 bases and J by 1 base, with 14 bases between. As DNA, the CDR3 is TGTGCCACCTCGAAAGGGCGGTCCTACGAGCAGTACTTC. Residues: CATSKGRSYEQYF.

For this clone: At one end the junction does not follow the germline gene, possibly because of a read error. The chain employs TRBV7-7 and TRBJ2-5; no firm D call. This CDR3 has 11 amino acids. CDR1 SSHAT and CDR2 FNYEAQ come from the germline V gene (reference sequence). CDR3 sequence: CASSSGGTQYF. The DNA of the CDR3 is TGTGCTAGCAGCTCAGGCGGGACCCAGTACTTC.

The chain joins TRBV14 to TRBJ2-3, with D hard to call. This CDR3 has 15 residues. CDR1 and CDR2 (germline): SGHDN, FVKESK. The V and J ends lost 1 base and 6 bases respectively, with 14 bases between them. CDR3 loop: CASSQVSKVRDTQYF. The CDR3, as DNA: TGTGCCAGCAGCCAAGTCTCCAAGGTTAGGGATACGCAGTATTTT.

The chain uses TRBV4-1 and TRBJ1-5; D is ambiguous. Trimming shortened V by 1 base and J by 1 base, and 8 bases separated the two germline ends. The germline gives CDR1 MGHRA, CDR2 YSYEKL. The CDR3 sequence is 15 residues long. The CDR3 DNA follows: TGCGCCAGCAGCCAAGTTCCGGGCAGCAATCAGCCCCAGCATTTT. Translation: CASSQVPGSNQPQHF.

The chain joins TRBV5-4 to TRBJ1-5; TRBD1 might be the D (5 bases). V lost 0 bases and J lost 5, with 12 bases in between. CDR3 length: 15 residues. Germline lookup yields CDR1 SGHNT and CDR2 YYREEE (reference sequence). The CDR3 DNA is TGTGCCAGCAGCTTGGGTGGGACGCATGATCAGCCCCAGCATTTT. Translating gives CASSLGGTHDQPQHF.

The chain uses TRBV19 and TRBJ2-3, with TRBD1 matching 7 bases. The germline gives CDR1 LNHDA, CDR2 SQIVND (reference sequence). CDR3 length: 13 amino acids. V lost 7 bases to trimming and J lost 7 bases; unmatched junction nucleotides: 8. The CDR3 DNA follows: TGTGCCAGTATGAAGGGGACAGCTCATACGCAGTATTTT. Translated: CASMKGTAHTQYF.

The chain has TRBV5-1 and TRBJ1-2, with TRBD1 matching 8 bases. CDR1 SGHRS and CDR2 YFSETQ come from the germline V gene. V lost 4 bases and J lost 5; bases outside the gene matches: 10. The CDR3 is made up of 15 amino acids. The CDR3 DNA follows: TGCGCCAGCAGCCCAGAGACAGGGGATTTATATGGCTACACCTTC. This translates into CASSPETGDLYGYTF.

This clone has only one observation. The V call is TRBV6-6, the J call TRBJ2-5; D unclear. Germline V lookup: CDR1 MNHNY, CDR2 SVGAGI (reference sequence). The CDR3 covers 13 residues. V gave up 6 bases and J gave up 2 bases, with 10 bases separating them. The CDR3 nucleotides read TGTGCCAGCAGACGGACGCCGCAAGAGACCCAGTACTTC. This encodes CASRRTPQETQYF.

This clone was found once. This rearrangement joins TRBV2 to TRBJ1-5; TRBD1 agrees at 7 bases. The germline V gene encodes CDR1 SNHLY and CDR2 FYNNEI. This CDR3 is built from 14 residues. After removal of 6 bases from V and 2 bases from J, the junction contained 4 bases not matched to a gene. CDR3 protein: CASRIGQGNQPQHF. Here the CDR3 DNA reads TGTGCCAGCAGGATCGGACAGGGCAATCAGCCCCAGCATTTT.

The V call is TRBV6-5, the J call TRBJ1-3, with a weak D call TRBD1 (5 bases). The CDR3 runs 14 residues. Germline V gene lookup returns CDR1 MNHEY and CDR2 SVGAGI. V lost 8 bases and J lost 4, with 15 bases in between. DNA for the CDR3: TGTGCCAGCGGCCCGCAGGGTAACGGAAACACCATATATTTT. It specifies CASGPQGNGNTIYF.

This chain connects TRBV4-1 to TRBJ2-1; D might be TRBD2 (7 bases). V was pared by 4 bases and J by 5 bases, with 18 bases between. Germline-derived CDR1 and CDR2 are MGHRA and YSYEKL. The CDR3 has 16 amino acids. The CDR3 region has the DNA TGCGCCAGCAGCCCCGTTTGGGGGGGGGCTAACAATGAGCAGTTCTTC. Residues: CASSPVWGGANNEQFF.

This clone has only a few counts. This rearrangement joins TRBV29-1 to TRBJ2-1; TRBD1 agrees at 7 bases. The CDR3 is 17 amino acids. V lost 6 bases to trimming and J lost 0 bases; unmatched junction nucleotides: 14. Germline-derived CDR1 and CDR2 are SQVTM and ANQGSEA. CDR3 in amino acids: CSVEGFVGTASYNEQFF. CDR3 bases: TGCAGCGTAGAGGGTTTCGTTGGGACAGCCTCCTACAATGAGCAGTTCTTC.

This clone was seen a few times. The rearrangement joins TRBV29-1 to TRBJ2-2, with a tentative D call TRBD1 (6 bases). The CDR3 totals 13 residues. The V and J ends lost 8 bases and 7 bases respectively, with 17 bases between them. Germline V lookup: CDR1 SQVTM, CDR2 ANQGSEA. CDR3 in amino acids: CSMGDIRIGELFF. In DNA, the CDR3 is TGCAGCATGGGGGACATACGGATCGGGGAGCTGTTTTTT.

The rearrangement links TRBV29-1 to TRBJ2-7; TRBD2 matches 15 bases. The CDR3 spans 14 residues. CDR1 SQVTM and CDR2 ANQGSEA come from the germline V gene. V was pared by 7 bases and J by 3 bases, with 4 bases of the junction left unmatched. CDR3 in DNA: TGCAGCGGTGGGACTAGCGGGAGGAGCTACGAGCAGTACTTC. Protein product: CSGGTSGRSYEQYF.

V and J are TRBV30 and TRBJ1-5, with D perhaps matching TRBD1 (5 bases). The germline V gene encodes CDR1 GTSNPN and CDR2 SVGIG (reference sequence). The CDR3 is made up of 13 amino acids. V was trimmed by 0 bases and J by 7 bases, leaving 10 bases between them. CDR3 DNA sequence: TGTGCCTGGAGTGTAAGGGGATGGCAGCCCCAGCATTTT. As protein: CAWSVRGWQPQHF.

The CDR3 DNA sequence: TGTGCCAGCAGCCGCATCGGACAGGGCTACACTGAAGCTTTCTTT. This gives the protein CASSRIGQGYTEAFF. The chain has TRBV14 and TRBJ1-1, with 8 bases lining up with TRBD1. The CDR3 length is 15 residues. Germline lookup yields CDR1 SGHDN and CDR2 FVKESK. Trimming cost V 4 bases and J 3 bases; bases outside gene matches: 7. Together with reference TRBV14 and TRBJ1-1, the CDR3 gives the full variable domain: EAGVTQFPSHSVIEKGQTVTLRCDPISGHDNLYWYRRVMGKEIKFLLHFVKESKQDESGMPNNRFLAERTGGTYSTLKVQPAELEDSGVYFCASSRIGQGYTEAFFGQGTRLTVV.

The chain joins TRBV11-2 to TRBJ2-5; a possible D gene is TRBD1 (5 bases). Deletions cut 0 bases from V and 5 bases from J, with 13 bases between. The CDR3 length is 15 residues. Germline V CDR1 and CDR2: SGHAT, FQNNGV. The CDR3 is CASSLDRGPHETQYF. DNA for the CDR3: TGTGCCAGCAGCTTAGATAGGGGCCCCCACGAGACCCAGTACTTC. Full variable domain (outside the CDR3, taken from reference TRBV11-2 and TRBJ2-5): EAGVAQSPRYKIIEKRQSVAFWCNPISGHATLYWYQQILGQGPKLLIQFQNNGVVDDSQLPKDRFSAERLKGVDSTLKIQPAKLEDSAVYLCASSLDRGPHETQYFGPGTRLLVL.